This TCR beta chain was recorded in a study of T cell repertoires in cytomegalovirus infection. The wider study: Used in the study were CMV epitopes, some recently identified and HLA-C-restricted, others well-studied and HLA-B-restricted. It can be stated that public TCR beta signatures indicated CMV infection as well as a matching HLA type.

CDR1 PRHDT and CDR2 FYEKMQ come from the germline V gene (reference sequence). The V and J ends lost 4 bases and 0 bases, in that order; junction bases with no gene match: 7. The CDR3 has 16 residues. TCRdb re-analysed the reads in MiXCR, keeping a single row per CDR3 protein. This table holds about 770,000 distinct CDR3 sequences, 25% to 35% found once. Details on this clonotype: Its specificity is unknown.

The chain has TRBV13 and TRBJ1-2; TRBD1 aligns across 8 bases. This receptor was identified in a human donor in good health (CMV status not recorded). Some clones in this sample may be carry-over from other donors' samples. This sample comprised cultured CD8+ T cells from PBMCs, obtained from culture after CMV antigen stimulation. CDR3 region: CASSSLPGQANYGYTF. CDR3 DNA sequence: TGTGCCAGCAGCTCCCTACCGGGACAGGCTAACTATGGCTACACCTTC. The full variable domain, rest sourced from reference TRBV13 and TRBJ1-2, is AAGVIQSPRHLIKEKRETATLKCYPIPRHDTVYWYQQGPGQDPQFLISFYEKMQSDKGSIPDRFSAQQFSDYHSELNMSSLELGDSALYFCASSSLPGQANYGYTFGSGTRLTVV.